The 4 T cell receptor beta chains below come from one sample, sequenced in a study of T cells in Graves' hyperthyroidism and ophthalmopathy. RNA transcripts were the template for amplifying TCR beta CDR3 regions. Initially, a first-round RT-PCR of the TCR CDR3 employed the HTBI primer set. TCRdb called the multiplex PCR reads again in MiXCR, with one record for every CDR3 protein. The sample records 480,000 or so distinct CDR3 sequences, around 14% being singletons. The source material was blood. The receptors were sampled from a woman aged 18-30 years with Graves' hyperthyroidism.

This clonotype was seen ten or more times. CDR3 sequence: CASSHWDSNTGELFF. CDR3 sequence (DNA): TGTGCCAGCAGCCATTGGGACTCGAACACCGGGGAGCTGTTTTTT. V and J are TRBV3-1 and TRBJ2-2; D may be TRBD2 (6 bases). The germline gives CDR1 LGHDT, CDR2 YNNKEL (reference sequence). V shed 3 bases and J shed 0 bases, with 8 bases lying between them. The CDR3 is 15 residues long.

The table lists this clonotype with many counts. This rearrangement joins TRBV7-8 to TRBJ1-1, with D unresolved. The V end was cut by 5 bases, the J end by 11 bases, with 9 bases between. The CDR3 is 10 amino acids. Per the germline V gene, CDR1 is SGHVS and CDR2 is FQNEAQ. Here the CDR3 reads CASSPAEAFF. In DNA, the CDR3 is TGTGCCAGCAGCCCTGCAGAGGCTTTCTTT.

The V call is TRBV5-1, the J call TRBJ1-6; 9 nucleotides line up with TRBD1. Germline assignment: CDR1 SGHRS and CDR2 YFSETQ. Unmatched junction bases numbered 9, after V lost 4 bases and J lost 7 bases. The CDR3 loop spans 16 amino acids. CDR3 DNA sequence: TGCGCCAGCAGCCCGGGGACAGGGTTTGGGAATTCACCCCTCCACTTT. The encoded protein is CASSPGTGFGNSPLHF.

The chain joins TRBV25-1 to TRBJ2-2, with D perhaps given as TRBD1 or TRBD2 (5 bases each). This CDR3 is 14 amino acids long. V lost 10 bases to trimming and J lost 4 bases, with 16 bases between them. Germline-derived CDR1 and CDR2 are MGHDK and SYGVNS. CDR3 sequence reads: CAIGTPDGTGELFF. The CDR3 bases are TGTGCCATCGGGACCCCTGATGGCACCGGGGAGCTGTTTTTT.